This TCR beta chain was obtained from a study of radiotherapy plus CTLA-4 blockade in lung cancer. Study-level information: Of the patients, about 20% showed objective responses and 31% attained disease control.

Per the germline V gene, CDR1 is KGHSH and CDR2 is LQKENI. CDR3 length equals 17 residues. The trim removed 6 bases at V and 6 bases at J, leaving 9 bases unmatched. Findings of the study overall: Tumor-origin TCR clones grew in blood after radiotherapy plus ipilimumab. Per reports, early blood T cell clone dynamics, plus interferon-beta, forecast response most strongly.

About this clone itself: Antigen: not known.

Produced via immunoSEQ multiplex PCR; TCRdb's table is partial and in-frame only. The table includes some 43,000 clones, approximately 78% detected once. The chain has TRBV18 and TRBJ2-2; 14 bases are a match to TRBD2. The receptor's source is a human donor with non-small cell lung cancer who had stable disease on radiotherapy plus ipilimumab. This specimen consisted of peripheral blood, obtained from a patient treated with radiotherapy plus ipilimumab. The CDR3 DNA is TGTGCCAGCTCCGGGACTAGCGGGAGAAGGGGCGCCGGGGAGCTGTTTTTT. Residues: CASSGTSGRRGAGELFF.